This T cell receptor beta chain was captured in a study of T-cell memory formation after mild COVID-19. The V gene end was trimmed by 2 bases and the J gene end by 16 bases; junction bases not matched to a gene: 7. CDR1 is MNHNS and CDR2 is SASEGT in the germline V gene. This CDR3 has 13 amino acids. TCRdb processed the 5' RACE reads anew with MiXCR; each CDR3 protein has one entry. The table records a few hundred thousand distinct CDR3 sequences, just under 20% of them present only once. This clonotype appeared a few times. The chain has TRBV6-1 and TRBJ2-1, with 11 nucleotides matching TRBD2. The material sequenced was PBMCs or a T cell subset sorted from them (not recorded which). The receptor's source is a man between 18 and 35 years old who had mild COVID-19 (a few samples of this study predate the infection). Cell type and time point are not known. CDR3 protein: CASSERLAGREFF. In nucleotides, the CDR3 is TGTGCCAGCAGTGAACGACTAGCGGGGCGGGAATTCTTC.